The clone carrying this TCR beta chain was counted only a few times. Its target is not known. It may be a read error: a sequence one base away is much more abundant. TCR beta CDR3 sequences were amplified from RNA transcripts. A set of HTBI primers served as the primers for a first-round RT-PCR of the TCR CDR3. TCRdb analysed the multiplex PCR reads with MiXCR anew, one entry per CDR3 protein. The sample has 450,000 to 650,000 distinct CDR3 sequences, about a sixth seen once. The sample is drawn from a study of T cells in Graves' hyperthyroidism and ophthalmopathy. The CDR3 sequence is 15 residues long. V was trimmed by 4 bases and J by 6 bases, leaving 18 bases between them. CDR1 and CDR2 from the germline V gene are MNHNS and SASEGT. Study results and caveats: Appearing also in blood were most of the thyroid clonotypes expanded above 0.001.

Sequenced input: blood. This chain connects TRBV6-1 to TRBJ1-1; maybe TRBD1 (5 bases). The clonotype comes from a woman under 30 with Graves' ophthalmopathy. The DNA of the CDR3 is TGTGCCAGCAGTGGAGAGCGGGCAGGGTTGGCTGAAGCTTTCTTT. It specifies CASSGERAGLAEAFF.